The 20 T cell receptor beta chains presented below share a single source sample, sequenced in a study of beta chain features in type 1 diabetes. Since all of the isolated RNA was reverse transcribed, expressed TCRB transcripts were what got sequenced. Clones were sequenced by immunoSEQ multiplex PCR, and TCRdb holds only the in-frame ones, with some missing. The profile shows 450,000 to 550,000 clones, around 28% of them singletons. The sequenced sample consisted of naive CD4+ T cells from blood. These receptors all stem from a man between 18 and 35 years old in good health.

The chain recombines TRBV4-3 with TRBJ2-4; 9 bases line up with TRBD1. The CDR3 length is 17 residues. With 0 bases clipped from V and 7 bases from J, the junction kept 10 bases outside the gene matches. Germline assignment: CDR1 LGHNA and CDR2 YSLEER. In nucleotides, the CDR3 is TGCGCCAGCAGCCAAGATCGACCGGGACAGGGTTGGAACATTCAGTACTTC. It codes for CASSQDRPGQGWNIQYF.

J is TRBJ2-7 and V is TRBV28; 13 bases match TRBD2. J gave up 3 bases and V 5 bases, and 4 bases lay outside the gene matches. The CDR3 covers 15 residues. Germline CDR1 reads MDHEN; CDR2 reads SYDVKM. CDR3 sequence: CASSLGLAGLYEQYF. CDR3 DNA sequence: TGTGCCAGCAGTCTGGGACTAGCGGGACTCTACGAGCAGTACTTC. Based on the CDR3 plus reference TRBV28 and TRBJ2-7, the full variable domain is DVKVTQSSRYLVKRTGEKVFLECVQDMDHENMFWYRQDPGLGLRLIYFSYDVKMKEKGDIPEGYSVSREKKERFSLILESASTNQTSMYLCASSLGLAGLYEQYFGPGTRLTVT.

The chain has TRBV30 and TRBJ2-7, with D hard to call. The CDR3 extends over 12 amino acids. The ends were cut back, 1 base at V and 3 bases at J, with 7 bases in the middle. In germline, CDR1 is GTSNPN, CDR2 SVGIG (reference sequence). The CDR3 region is CAWSGHHYEQYF. CDR3 DNA: TGTGCCTGGAGTGGGCACCACTACGAGCAGTACTTC.

This clone was counted only a few times. J is TRBJ2-5 and V is TRBV5-1; D call uncertain. Germline CDR1 and CDR2: SGHRS and YFSETQ. The CDR3 runs 12 residues. Trimming removed 3 bases from V and 5 bases from J, with 8 bases in between. CDR3 bases: TGCGCCAGCAGCTATACCACGGAGACCCAGTACTTC. Protein sequence: CASSYTTETQYF.

V usage is TRBV20-1 and J usage is TRBJ1-1; D not resolved. Germline assignment: CDR1 DFQATT and CDR2 SNEGSKA (reference sequence). The CDR3 length is 11 residues. V shed 7 bases and J shed 2 bases, with 8 bases lying between them. For the CDR3, the DNA is TGCAGTGGACGCGTTAACACTGAAGCTTTCTTT. Protein sequence: CSGRVNTEAFF.

This chain joins TRBV5-1 and TRBJ2-5; no clear D gene. This CDR3 is built from 12 residues. Trimming removed 4 bases at V and 1 base at J, with 5 bases between. Germline CDR1 is SGHRS and CDR2 is YFSETQ. CDR3 sequence reads: CASSVLQETQYF. CDR3 DNA sequence: TGCGCCAGCAGCGTACTCCAAGAGACCCAGTACTTC.

J is TRBJ2-7 and V is TRBV14; D may be TRBD1 (7 bases). Looked up from germline, CDR1 is SGHDN and CDR2 is FVKESK. Trimming removed 5 bases from V and 5 bases from J, with 19 bases in between. The CDR3 contains 15 residues. CDR3: CASSTLTQGGNEQYF. CDR3 in DNA: TGTGCCAGCAGCACCCTGACTCAGGGGGGCAACGAGCAGTACTTC.

This clone occurred a few times. The genes are TRBV9 and TRBJ2-3, with D tentatively TRBD2 (6 bases). V gave up 2 bases and J gave up 0 bases, with 22 bases separating them. CDR3 size: 19 residues. Germline V gene lookup returns CDR1 SGDLS and CDR2 YYNGEE. The CDR3 bases are TGTGCCAGCAGCGTCCGCCCCGGACCGACCCGGGGGAGCACAGATACGCAGTATTTT. It is translated as CASSVRPGPTRGSTDTQYF. Full variable domain (missing parts from reference TRBV9 and TRBJ2-3): DSGVTQTPKHLITATGQRVTLRCSPRSGDLSVYWYQQSLDQGLQFLIQYYNGEERAKGNILERFSAQQFPDLHSELNLSSLELGDSALYFCASSVRPGPTRGSTDTQYFGPGTRLTVL.

This clone was seen more than once but under ten times. The chain joins TRBV27 to TRBJ2-2, with no clear D. The CDR3 length is 14 residues. CDR1 and CDR2 (germline): MNHEY, SMNVEV (reference sequence). Trimming shortened V by 0 bases and J by 7 bases, and 9 bases separated the two germline ends. The CDR3, as DNA: TGTGCCAGCAGTTTATCCTCAGGTTTCGGGGAGCTGTTTTTT. Encoded protein: CASSLSSGFGELFF.

The chain couples TRBV10-3 to TRBJ2-5; D possibly matches TRBD1 or TRBD2 (5 bases each). The germline gives CDR1 ENHRY, CDR2 SYGVKD. The CDR3 has 14 amino acids. Trimming removed 4 bases at V and 3 bases at J, with 12 bases between. The CDR3 nucleotides read TGTGCCATCAGTGTGGGGGTAACAAAAGAGACCCAGTACTTC. Protein: CAISVGVTKETQYF.

V usage is TRBV5-4 and J usage is TRBJ1-4, with D possibly matching TRBD1 (5 bases). The V end was cut by 7 bases, the J end by 5 bases, with 9 bases between. The CDR3 has 12 residues. Germline V gene lookup returns CDR1 SGHNT and CDR2 YYREEE (reference sequence). CDR3 loop: CASGTRNEKLFF. The CDR3, as DNA: TGTGCCAGCGGGACGAGGAATGAAAAACTGTTTTTT.

The gene calls are TRBV7-2 and TRBJ2-3; D uncertain. From germline, CDR1 is SGHTA and CDR2 FQGNSA. The CDR3 loop spans 15 amino acids. Between the trimmed V and J ends, which lost 5 bases and 6 bases, there was a span of 18 bases. The CDR3 DNA reads as TGTGCCAGCAGCACCGCCTCCGCTGGTTACGATACGCAGTATTTT. Its protein product is CASSTASAGYDTQYF.

This clone was seen a few times. This sequence joins TRBV25-1 and TRBJ2-3; 9 positions match TRBD2. Germline values: CDR1 MGHDK, CDR2 SYGVNS. There are 14 residues in the CDR3. J gave up 3 bases and V 7 bases, and 5 bases lay outside the gene matches. CDR3: CASNPSGDTDTQYF. The CDR3 DNA reads as TGTGCCAGCAATCCTAGCGGGGATACAGATACGCAGTATTTT.

This clone was detected only a few times. The chain combines TRBV29-1 with TRBJ2-1; D might be TRBD2 (6 bases). CDR3 length: 13 amino acids. Trimming took 8 bases from V and 4 from J, leaving 15 bases between them. CDR1 is SQVTM and CDR2 is ANQGSEA in the germline V gene. CDR3 sequence (DNA): TGCAGCTCCCTTAGCGGCCCATACAATGAGCAGTTCTTC. Translation: CSSLSGPYNEQFF.

On this clone: This same CDR3 is encoded by further DNA sequences in the sample. The gene calls are TRBV9 and TRBJ1-1; D unclear. Germline CDR1 reads SGDLS; CDR2 reads YYNGEE. The CDR3 runs 14 residues. V lost 2 bases to trimming and J lost 1 base, with 9 bases between them. CDR3 coding DNA: TGTGCCAGCAGCGTTACGGGGAGGAACACTGAAGCTTTCTTT. Amino acids: CASSVTGRNTEAFF.

The rearrangement joins TRBV6-5 to TRBJ2-1; D call uncertain. The V end was cut by 2 bases, the J end by 7 bases, with 9 bases between. This CDR3 has 13 residues. In germline, CDR1 is MNHEY, CDR2 SVGAGI. Written as DNA, the CDR3 is TGTGCCAGCAGTTACACACTTACGAATGAGCAGTTCTTC. Amino acids: CASSYTLTNEQFF.

The V call is TRBV6-1, the J call TRBJ1-2; 9 bases match TRBD1. J gave up 9 bases and V 1 base, and 6 bases lay outside the gene matches. Per the germline V gene, CDR1 is MNHNS and CDR2 is SASEGT. This CDR3 has 14 residues. CDR3 sequence (DNA): TGTGCCAGCAGTGAAGTCGGGACAGGGAGCAGCTACACCTTC. The encoded protein is CASSEVGTGSSYTF.

This chain joins TRBV20-1 and TRBJ2-1; D perhaps matches TRBD2 (6 bases). The CDR3 length is 11 residues. CDR1 and CDR2 (germline): DFQATT, SNEGSKA (reference sequence). The CDR3 sequence is CSSGRQREQFF. CDR3 coding DNA: TGCAGCTCCGGGAGACAACGTGAGCAGTTCTTC.

The V gene is TRBV5-1, the J gene TRBJ2-5; weak D call: TRBD2 (5 bases). The germline CDR1 and CDR2 sequences are SGHRS and YFSETQ. The V end was cut by 0 bases, the J end by 2 bases, with 11 bases between. The CDR3 loop spans 15 amino acids. CDR3 residues: CASSLGSWEQETQYF. In DNA, the CDR3 is TGCGCCAGCAGCTTGGGTTCGTGGGAGCAAGAGACCCAGTACTTC.

In its sample, this clone was seen a few times. This chain uses TRBV29-1 with TRBJ2-1; 7 bases agree with TRBD2. The J segment lost 8 bases and the V segment lost 6 bases, leaving 10 bases of the junction unmatched. Germline V gene data show CDR1 as SQVTM and CDR2 as ANQGSEA. The CDR3 runs to 13 residues. The CDR3 region is CSVASSGGYEQFF. CDR3 nucleotides: TGCAGCGTCGCTTCTTCGGGAGGCTATGAGCAGTTCTTC.